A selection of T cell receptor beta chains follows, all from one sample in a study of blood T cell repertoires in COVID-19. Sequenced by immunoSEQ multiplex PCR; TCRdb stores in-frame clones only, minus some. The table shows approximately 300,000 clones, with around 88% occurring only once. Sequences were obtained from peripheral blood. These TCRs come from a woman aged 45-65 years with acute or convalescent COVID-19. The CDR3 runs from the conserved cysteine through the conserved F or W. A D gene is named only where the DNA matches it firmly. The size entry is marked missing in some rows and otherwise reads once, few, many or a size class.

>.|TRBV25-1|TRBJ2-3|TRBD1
TGTGCCAGCAGTGGCACAGGGGCTAGTACGCAGTATTTT
CASSGTGASTQYF
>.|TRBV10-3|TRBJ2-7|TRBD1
TGTGCCATCAGTGAGTCATTGGCCCGGGACAGGAACTTAGAGCAGTACTTC
CAISESLARDRNLEQYF
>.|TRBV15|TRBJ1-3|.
TGTGCCACCAAAGAGACAACCCTCCTTGGAAACACCATATATTTT
CATKETTLLGNTIYF
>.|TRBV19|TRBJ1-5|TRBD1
TGTGCCAGTAGTGCGCAGGGGGGCAATCAGCCCCAGCATTTT
CASSAQGGNQPQHF
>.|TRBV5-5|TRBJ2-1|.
TGTGCCAGCAGCTTAGGCGGGGTTTACAATGAGCAGTTCTTC
CASSLGGVYNEQFF
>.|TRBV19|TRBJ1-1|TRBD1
TGTGCCAGCCGAGATTCAGACAGGGGGCGCGGATTTAGGACCGCTGAAGCTTTCTTT
CASRDSDRGRGFRTAEAFF
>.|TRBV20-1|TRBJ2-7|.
TGCAGTGCTAGATTCGGGGACGAGCAGTACTTC
CSARFGDEQYF
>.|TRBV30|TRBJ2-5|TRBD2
TGTGCCTGGAGTCCAGCGGGGAGCCAAGAGACCCAGTACTTC
CAWSPAGSQETQYF
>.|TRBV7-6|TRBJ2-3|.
TGTGCCAGCAGCATTCCTAGCACAGATACGCAGTATTTT
CASSIPSTDTQYF
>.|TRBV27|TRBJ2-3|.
TGTGCCAGCAGTTCCCACACAGATACGCAGTATTTT
CASSSHTDTQYF
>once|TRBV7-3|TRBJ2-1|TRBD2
TGTGCCAGCAGCTTTAAGGGACTAGCGGGAGATGAGCAGTTCTTC
CASSFKGLAGDEQFF
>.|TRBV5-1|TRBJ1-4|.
TGCGCCAGCAGCCCCAGCGGGCGGTTTTCAACTAATGAAAAACTGTTTTTT
CASSPSGRFSTNEKLFF
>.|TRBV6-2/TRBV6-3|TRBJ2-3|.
TGTGCCAGCAGTTACTCGACGACTAGTTTTTCAGATACGCAGTATTTT
CASSYSTTSFSDTQYF
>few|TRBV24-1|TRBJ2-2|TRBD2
TGTGCCACCAGTGAGGGAGCGGGAGTGACCGGGGAGCTGTTTTTT
CATSEGAGVTGELFF
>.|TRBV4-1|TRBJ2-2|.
TGCGCCAGCAGCCAAGATGTGATCCAGTCCGGGGAGCTGTTTTTT
CASSQDVIQSGELFF
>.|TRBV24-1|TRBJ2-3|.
TGTGCCACCAGTGATTCCTCGTTTACGTACGGTAGCACAGATACGCAGTATTTT
CATSDSSFTYGSTDTQYF
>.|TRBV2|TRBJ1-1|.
TGTGCCAGCAGTGAATTCGGTGACAACATGAACACTGAAGCTTTCTTT
CASSEFGDNMNTEAFF
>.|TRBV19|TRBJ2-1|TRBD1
TGTGCCAGTACCGCGGGACAGGGAAGGAGTGAGCAGTTCTTC
CASTAGQGRSEQFF
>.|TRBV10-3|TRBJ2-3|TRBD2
TGTGCCATCAGTGATCTAGCGGGAGTGGGCACAGATACGCAGTATTTT
CAISDLAGVGTDTQYF
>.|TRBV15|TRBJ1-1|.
TGTGCCACCAGCAGAGATCCTGGCCTCCTGAACACTGAAGCTTTCTTT
CATSRDPGLLNTEAFF
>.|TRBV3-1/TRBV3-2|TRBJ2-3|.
TGTGCCAGCAGTCCCGGGACAACTAGCACAGATACGCAGTATTTT
CASSPGTTSTDTQYF
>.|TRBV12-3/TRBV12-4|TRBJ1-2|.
TGTGCCAGCAGTTTTCAAAACTATGGCTGCACCTTC
CASSFQNYGCTF
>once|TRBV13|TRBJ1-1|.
TGTGCCAGCAGCTTACAGGGGACGAACACTGAAGCTTTCTTT
CASSLQGTNTEAFF
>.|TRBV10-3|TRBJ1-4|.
TGTGCCATCAGTGAGTCCACAACTGAAAAACTGTTTTTT
CAISESTTEKLFF
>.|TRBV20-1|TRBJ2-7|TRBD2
TGCAGTGCGAGTATTAGCGGGAATACCCGCGAGCAGTACTTC
CSASISGNTREQYF
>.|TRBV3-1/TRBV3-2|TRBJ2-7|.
TGTGCCAGCAGCCAAGAGAAGCCCCAATCTTACGAGCAGTACTTC
CASSQEKPQSYEQYF
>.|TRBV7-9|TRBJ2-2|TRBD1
TGTGCCAGCAGCTCGCCCGGGACAGGGCCAGCGAACACCGGGGAGCTGTTTTTT
CASSSPGTGPANTGELFF
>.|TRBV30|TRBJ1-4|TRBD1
TGTGCCTGGACCTTGACAGGGCATGAAAAACTGTTTTTT
CAWTLTGHEKLFF
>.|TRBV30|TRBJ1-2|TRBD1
TGTGCCTGGAGAACAGGGGCGAACTATGGCTACACCTTC
CAWRTGANYGYTF
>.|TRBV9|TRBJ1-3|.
TGTGCCAGCAGCGCCCGGTCCGGAAACACCATATATTTT
CASSARSGNTIYF
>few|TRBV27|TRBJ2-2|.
TGTGCCAGCAGTTTACAGTACAGCGGGGAGCTGTTTTTT
CASSLQYSGELFF
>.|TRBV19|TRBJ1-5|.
TGTGCCAGTAGACCGCCCCGTAGAGGGAATCAGCCCCAGCATTTT
CASRPPRRGNQPQHF
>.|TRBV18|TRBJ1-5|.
TGTGCCAGCTCCTCCGGGACACCATATAGCAATCAGCCCCAGCATTTT
CASSSGTPYSNQPQHF
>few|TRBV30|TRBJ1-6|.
TGTGCCTGGAGTCTAGAACCAGGGACACCCCTCCACTTT
CAWSLEPGTPLHF
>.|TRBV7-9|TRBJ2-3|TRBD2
TGTGCCAGCAGCGGGCCGGTGACTAGCGGTTATACGCAGTATTTT
CASSGPVTSGYTQYF
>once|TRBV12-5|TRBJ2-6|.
TGTGCTAGTGGTTTGACCCCAGGACATCTCCCTGGGGCCAACGTCCTGACTTTC
CASGLTPGHLPGANVLTF
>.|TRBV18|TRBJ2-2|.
TGTGCCAGCTCAGAGACGAACACCGGGGAGCTGTTTTTT
CASSETNTGELFF
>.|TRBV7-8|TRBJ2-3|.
TGTGCCAGCAGCTTAGCGGCGGCAACCACAGATACGCAGTATTTT
CASSLAAATTDTQYF
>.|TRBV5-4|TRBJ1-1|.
TGTGCCAGCCGGAAGGCGGCGAACACTGAAGCTTTCTTT
CASRKAANTEAFF
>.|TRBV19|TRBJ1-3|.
TGTGCCAGTAGTATAGATCGGGGGAGCTCTGGAAACACCATATATTTT
CASSIDRGSSGNTIYF
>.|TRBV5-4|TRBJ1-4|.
TGTGCCAGCAGCTTGGCTATGGGCAGCCCGAATGAAAAACTGTTTTTT
CASSLAMGSPNEKLFF
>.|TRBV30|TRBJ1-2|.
TGTGCCTGGAGCCGCCGTCCCAGGGGTGACGGCTACACCTTC
CAWSRRPRGDGYTF
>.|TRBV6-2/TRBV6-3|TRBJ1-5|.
TGTGCCACCAGTTCGTCGGGTTGGAATCAGCCCCAGCATTTT
CATSSSGWNQPQHF
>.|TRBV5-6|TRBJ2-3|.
TGTGCCAGCAACCCTAGCAGTAGCACAGATACGCAGTATTTT
CASNPSSSTDTQYF
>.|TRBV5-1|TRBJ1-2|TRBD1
TGCGCCAGCAGCTTGATAACAGGGGACTATGGCTACACCTTC
CASSLITGDYGYTF
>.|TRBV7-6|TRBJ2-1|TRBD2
TGTGCCAGCAGCCGGGGACTAGCGGGAAACAATGAGCAGTTCTTC
CASSRGLAGNNEQFF
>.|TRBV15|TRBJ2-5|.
TGTGCCACCAGCAGAGGCCTTACACCCCAAGAGACCCAGTACTTC
CATSRGLTPQETQYF
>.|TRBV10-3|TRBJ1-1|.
TGTGCCATCAGTGAGTCTGGGCGGGCGATGAACACTGAAGCTTTCTTT
CAISESGRAMNTEAFF
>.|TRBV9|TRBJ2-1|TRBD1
TGTGCCAGCAGCCCTCGGACAGGGAATAGGAATGAGCAGTTCTTC
CASSPRTGNRNEQFF
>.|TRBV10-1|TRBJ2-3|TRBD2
TGCGCCAGCAGGATGGGTCAGCGGGGGGGCCCAGATACGCAGTATTTT
CASRMGQRGGPDTQYF
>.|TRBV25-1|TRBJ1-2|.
TGTGCCAGCCAACAGGGAATCTATGGCTACACCTTC
CASQQGIYGYTF
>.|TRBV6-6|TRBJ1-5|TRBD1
TGTGCCAGCAGTTACCAACAGGGGGCAGATCAGCCCCAGCATTTT
CASSYQQGADQPQHF
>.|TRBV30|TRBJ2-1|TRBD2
TGTGCCTCCCTCGGACTAGCGGGAGTCGGTGAGCAGTTCTTC
CASLGLAGVGEQFF
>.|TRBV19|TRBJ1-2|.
TGTGCCAGTAGTATATCGTCACAGGGCGGTGGCTACACCTTC
CASSISSQGGGYTF
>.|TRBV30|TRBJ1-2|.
TGTGCCTGGTCAAGAGGCCCTGGAAGGTATGGCTACACCTTC
CAWSRGPGRYGYTF
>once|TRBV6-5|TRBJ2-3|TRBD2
TGTGCCAGCATCCGAGCGGGAGGCGGCACAGATACGCAGTATTTT
CASIRAGGGTDTQYF